A single sample is the source of the 5 T cell receptor beta chains below, sequenced in a study of blood T cell repertoires in COVID-19. TCRdb's table, derived via immunoSEQ multiplex PCR, lists solely in-frame clones and lacks some. The data show 150,000 to 180,000 clones, under 85% seen once. The sequencing input was peripheral blood. These receptors originate from a man between 60 and 75 years old with COVID-19, enrolled during active disease.

A few counts support this clone. V usage is TRBV28 and J usage is TRBJ1-1; no firm D call. Germline V gene lookup returns CDR1 MDHEN and CDR2 SYDVKM. This CDR3 comprises 17 residues. V was trimmed by 6 bases and J by 1 base, leaving 21 bases between them. The CDR3, as DNA: TGTGCCAGCAGCCGGGAGGCAGGATACAACCCGAACACTGAAGCTTTCTTT. Translating gives CASSREAGYNPNTEAFF.

The rearrangement links TRBV7-2 to TRBJ2-3; a weak D match, TRBD1 (7 bases). V lost 2 bases to trimming and J lost 4 bases, with 13 bases between them. Looked up from germline, CDR1 is SGHTA and CDR2 is FQGNSA. The CDR3 has 15 residues. CDR3 bases: TGTGCCAGCAGCTTACTATCAGGGGGGCCAGATACGCAGTATTTT. Its protein is CASSLLSGGPDTQYF.

The table lists this clone with a few counts. The chain couples TRBV19 to TRBJ1-2, with 7 nucleotides matching TRBD1. The CDR3 contains 16 residues. The V and J ends lost 8 bases and 4 bases, in that order; junction bases with no gene match: 16. The germline CDR1 and CDR2 sequences are LNHDA and SQIVND (reference sequence). The DNA for the CDR3 is TGTGCCAGTGCCCCCAGGGACAGTCTCTTGGGCTATGGCTACACCTTC. Amino acids: CASAPRDSLLGYGYTF.

This sequence joins TRBV10-3 and TRBJ1-3; D remains ambiguous. V was pared by 0 bases and J by 0 bases, with 6 bases between. Germline V CDR1 and CDR2: ENHRY, SYGVKD. This CDR3 is 15 amino acids long. The CDR3 loop reads CAISESYSSGNTIYF. As DNA, the CDR3 is TGTGCCATCAGTGAGTCATACAGCTCTGGAAACACCATATATTTT.

The chain carries TRBV5-1 and TRBJ2-5; weak D call: TRBD2 (5 bases). This CDR3 is 12 amino acids long. CDR1 and CDR2 (germline): SGHRS, YFSETQ. The V and J ends lost 4 bases and 4 bases respectively, with 8 bases between them. The CDR3 is CASSGGVETQYF. CDR3 nucleotide sequence: TGCGCCAGCAGCGGAGGCGTAGAGACCCAGTACTTC.